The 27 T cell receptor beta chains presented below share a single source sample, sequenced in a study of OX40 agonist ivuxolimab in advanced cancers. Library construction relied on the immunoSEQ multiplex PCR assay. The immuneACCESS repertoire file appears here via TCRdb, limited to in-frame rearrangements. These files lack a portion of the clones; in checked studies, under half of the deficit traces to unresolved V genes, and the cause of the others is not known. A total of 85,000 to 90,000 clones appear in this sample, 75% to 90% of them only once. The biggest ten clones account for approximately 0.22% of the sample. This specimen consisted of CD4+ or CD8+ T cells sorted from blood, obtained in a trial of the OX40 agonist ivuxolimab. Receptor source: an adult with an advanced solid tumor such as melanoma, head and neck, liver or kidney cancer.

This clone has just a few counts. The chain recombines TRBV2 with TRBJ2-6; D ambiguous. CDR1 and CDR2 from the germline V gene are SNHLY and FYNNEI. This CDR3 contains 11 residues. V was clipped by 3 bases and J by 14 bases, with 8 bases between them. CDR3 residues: CASSDMWFLTF. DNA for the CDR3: TGTGCCAGCAGTGACATGTGGTTCCTGACTTTC. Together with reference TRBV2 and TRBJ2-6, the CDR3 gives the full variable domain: EPEVTQTPSHQVTQMGQEVILRCVPISNHLYFYWYRQILGQKVEFLVSFYNNEISEKSEIFDDQFSVERPDGSNFTLKIRSTKLEDSAMYFCASSDMWFLTFGAGSRLTVL.

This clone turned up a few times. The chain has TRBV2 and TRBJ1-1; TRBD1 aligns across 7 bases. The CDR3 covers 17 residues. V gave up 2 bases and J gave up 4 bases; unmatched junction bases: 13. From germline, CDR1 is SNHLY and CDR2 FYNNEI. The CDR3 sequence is CASSEWAFSSGGTEAFF. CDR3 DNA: TGTGCCAGCAGTGAATGGGCGTTTTCATCAGGGGGCACTGAAGCTTTCTTT.

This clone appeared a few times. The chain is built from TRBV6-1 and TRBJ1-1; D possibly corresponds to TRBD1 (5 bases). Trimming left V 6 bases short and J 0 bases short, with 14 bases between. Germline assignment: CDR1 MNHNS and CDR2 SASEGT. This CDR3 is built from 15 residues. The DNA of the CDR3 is TGTGCCAGCAGAAGACAGCCCGACATGAACACTGAAGCTTTCTTT. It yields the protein CASRRQPDMNTEAFF.

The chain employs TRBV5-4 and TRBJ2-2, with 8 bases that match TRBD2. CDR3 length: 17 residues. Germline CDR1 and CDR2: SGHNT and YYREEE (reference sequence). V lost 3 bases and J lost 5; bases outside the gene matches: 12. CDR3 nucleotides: TGTGCCAGCAGCTGGGGGTCCGGGAGGGCCTCGACCGGGGAGCTGTTTTTT. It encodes CASSWGSGRASTGELFF.

CDR3 amino acids: CASSLSPPNNEQFF. The DNA of the CDR3 is TGCGCCAGCAGCTTGTCCCCCCCAAACAATGAGCAGTTCTTC. This chain joins TRBV5-1 and TRBJ2-1; D remains ambiguous. Germline CDR1 and CDR2: SGHRS and YFSETQ. The V gene lost 1 base and the J gene lost 5 bases, with 10 bases spanning the gap. This CDR3 is built from 14 residues.

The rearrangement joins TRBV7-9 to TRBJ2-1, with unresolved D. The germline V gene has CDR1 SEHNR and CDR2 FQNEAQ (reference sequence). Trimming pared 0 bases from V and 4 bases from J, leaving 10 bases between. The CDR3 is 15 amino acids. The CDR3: CASSLAGSQYNEQFF. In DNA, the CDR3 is TGTGCCAGCAGCTTAGCGGGAAGCCAGTACAATGAGCAGTTCTTC. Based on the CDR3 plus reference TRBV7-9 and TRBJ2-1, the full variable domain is DTGVSQNPRHKITKRGQNVTFRCDPISEHNRLYWYRQTLGQGPEFLTYFQNEAQLEKSRLLSDRFSAERPKGSFSTLEIQRTEQGDSAMYLCASSLAGSQYNEQFFGPGTRLTVL.

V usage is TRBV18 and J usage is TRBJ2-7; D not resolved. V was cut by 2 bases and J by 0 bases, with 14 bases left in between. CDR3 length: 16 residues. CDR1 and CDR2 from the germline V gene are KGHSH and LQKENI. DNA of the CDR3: TGTGCCAGCTCACCAAGTCAGGCAGGAAGCTCCTACGAGCAGTACTTC. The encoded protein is CASSPSQAGSSYEQYF.

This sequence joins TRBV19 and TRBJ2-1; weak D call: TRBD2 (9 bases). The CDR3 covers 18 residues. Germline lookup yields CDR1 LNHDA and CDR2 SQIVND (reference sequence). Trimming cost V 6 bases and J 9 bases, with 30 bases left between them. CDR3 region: CASRPRGRGGRAGGEQFF. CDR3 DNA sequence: TGTGCCAGTAGGCCCAGGGGGCGCGGCGGGAGGGCCGGGGGTGAGCAGTTCTTC.

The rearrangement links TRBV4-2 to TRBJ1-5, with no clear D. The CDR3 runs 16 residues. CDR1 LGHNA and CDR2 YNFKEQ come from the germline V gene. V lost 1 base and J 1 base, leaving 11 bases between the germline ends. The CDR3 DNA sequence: TGTGCCAGCAGCCAAGCGGGGTTTTTGAGCAATCAGCCCCAGCATTTT. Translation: CASSQAGFLSNQPQHF.

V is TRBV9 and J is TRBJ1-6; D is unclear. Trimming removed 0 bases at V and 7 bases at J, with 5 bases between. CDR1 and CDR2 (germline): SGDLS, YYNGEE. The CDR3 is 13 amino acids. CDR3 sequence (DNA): TGTGCCAGCAGCGTAGACAGAAATTCACCCCTCCACTTT. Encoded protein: CASSVDRNSPLHF.

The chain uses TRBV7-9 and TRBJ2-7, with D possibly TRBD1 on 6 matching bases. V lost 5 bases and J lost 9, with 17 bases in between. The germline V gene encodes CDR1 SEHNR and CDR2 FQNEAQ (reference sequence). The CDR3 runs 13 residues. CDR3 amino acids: CASSNRDTIWQYV. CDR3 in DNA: TGTGCCAGCAGCAACCGGGACACCATATGGCAGTACGTC.

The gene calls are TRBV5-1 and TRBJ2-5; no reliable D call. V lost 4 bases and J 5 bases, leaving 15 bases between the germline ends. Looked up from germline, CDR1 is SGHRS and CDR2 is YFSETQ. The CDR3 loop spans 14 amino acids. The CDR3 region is CASSVMEFGETQYF. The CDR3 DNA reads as TGCGCCAGCAGCGTAATGGAGTTTGGTGAGACCCAGTACTTC.

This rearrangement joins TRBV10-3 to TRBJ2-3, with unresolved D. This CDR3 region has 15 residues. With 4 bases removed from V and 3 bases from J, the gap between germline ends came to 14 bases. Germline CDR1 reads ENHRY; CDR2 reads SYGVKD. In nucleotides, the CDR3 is TGTGCCATCAGTGGACGGATCCTTAGTACAGATACGCAGTATTTT. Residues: CAISGRILSTDTQYF.

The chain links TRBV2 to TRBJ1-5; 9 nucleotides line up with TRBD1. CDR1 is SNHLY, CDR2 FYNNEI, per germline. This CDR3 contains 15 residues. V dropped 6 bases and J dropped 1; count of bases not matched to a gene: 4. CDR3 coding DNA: TGTGCCAGCAGCGGACAGGGGCAGAGCAATCAGCCCCAGCATTTT. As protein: CASSGQGQSNQPQHF.

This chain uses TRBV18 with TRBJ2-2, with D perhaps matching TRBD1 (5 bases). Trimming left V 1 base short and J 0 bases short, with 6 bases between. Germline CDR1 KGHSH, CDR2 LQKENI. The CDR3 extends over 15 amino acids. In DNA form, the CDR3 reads TGTGCCAGCTCACCACTGACAGCGAACACCGGGGAGCTGTTTTTT. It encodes CASSPLTANTGELFF.

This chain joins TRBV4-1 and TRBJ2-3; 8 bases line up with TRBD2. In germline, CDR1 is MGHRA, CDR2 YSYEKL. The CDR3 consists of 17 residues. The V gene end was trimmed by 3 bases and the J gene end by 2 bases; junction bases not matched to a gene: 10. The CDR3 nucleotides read TGCGCCAGCAGCCAGGGGGGACTAGGGATATACACAGATACGCAGTATTTT. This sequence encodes CASSQGGLGIYTDTQYF.

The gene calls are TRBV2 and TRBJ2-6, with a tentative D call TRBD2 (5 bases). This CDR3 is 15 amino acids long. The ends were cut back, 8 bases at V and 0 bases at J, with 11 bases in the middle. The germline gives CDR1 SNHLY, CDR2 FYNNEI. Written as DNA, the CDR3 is TGTGCCAGCGGCGGAGGCCTCTCTGGGGCCAACGTCCTGACTTTC. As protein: CASGGGLSGANVLTF.

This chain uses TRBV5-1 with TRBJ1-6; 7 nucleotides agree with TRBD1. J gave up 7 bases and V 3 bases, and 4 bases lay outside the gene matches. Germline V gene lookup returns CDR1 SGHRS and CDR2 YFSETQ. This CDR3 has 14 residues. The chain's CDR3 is CASSSQGRNSPLHF. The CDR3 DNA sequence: TGCGCCAGCAGCTCACAGGGGCGGAATTCACCCCTCCACTTT.

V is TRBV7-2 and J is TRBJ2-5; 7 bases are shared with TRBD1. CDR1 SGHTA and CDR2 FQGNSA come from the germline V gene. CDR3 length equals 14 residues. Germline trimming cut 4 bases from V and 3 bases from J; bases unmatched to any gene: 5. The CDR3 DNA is TGTGCCAGCAGCTCCGACAGGGTGAAAGAGACCCAGTACTTC. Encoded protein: CASSSDRVKETQYF.

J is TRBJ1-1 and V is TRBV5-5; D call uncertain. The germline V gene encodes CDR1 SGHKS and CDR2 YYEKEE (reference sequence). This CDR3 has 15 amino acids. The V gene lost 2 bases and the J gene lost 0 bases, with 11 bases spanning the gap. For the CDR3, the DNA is TGTGCCAGCAGCTTCGTGTCCAGAATGAACACTGAAGCTTTCTTT. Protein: CASSFVSRMNTEAFF.

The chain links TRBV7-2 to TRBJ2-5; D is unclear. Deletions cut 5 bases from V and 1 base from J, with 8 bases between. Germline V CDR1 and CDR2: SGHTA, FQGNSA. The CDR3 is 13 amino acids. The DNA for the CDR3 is TGTGCCAGCAGCGGGCGGACCCAAGAGACCCAGTACTTC. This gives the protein CASSGRTQETQYF.

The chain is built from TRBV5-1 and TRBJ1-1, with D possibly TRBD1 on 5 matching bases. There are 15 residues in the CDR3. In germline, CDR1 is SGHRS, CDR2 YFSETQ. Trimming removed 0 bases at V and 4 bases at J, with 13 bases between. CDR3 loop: CASSLVEPGATEAFF. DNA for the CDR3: TGCGCCAGCAGCTTGGTAGAACCCGGGGCCACTGAAGCTTTCTTT.

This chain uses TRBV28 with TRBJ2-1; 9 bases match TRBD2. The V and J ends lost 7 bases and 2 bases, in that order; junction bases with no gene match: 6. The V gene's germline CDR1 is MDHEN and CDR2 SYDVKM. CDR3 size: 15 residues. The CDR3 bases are TGTGCCAGCACCCCCGGCGGGGGGGCCTACAATGAGCAGTTCTTC. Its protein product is CASTPGGGAYNEQFF.

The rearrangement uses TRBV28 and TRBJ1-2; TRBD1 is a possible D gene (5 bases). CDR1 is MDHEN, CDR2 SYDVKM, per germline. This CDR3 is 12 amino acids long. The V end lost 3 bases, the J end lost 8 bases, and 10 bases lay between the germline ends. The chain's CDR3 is CASSFAGYGYTF. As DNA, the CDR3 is TGTGCCAGCAGTTTTGCAGGGTACGGCTACACCTTC.

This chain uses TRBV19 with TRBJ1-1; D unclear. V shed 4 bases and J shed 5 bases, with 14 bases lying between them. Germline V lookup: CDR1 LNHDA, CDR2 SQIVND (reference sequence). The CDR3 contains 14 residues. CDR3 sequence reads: CASSSLPGWTEAFF. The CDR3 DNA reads TGTGCCAGTAGTAGCCTGCCGGGGTGGACTGAAGCTTTCTTT.

The CDR3 bases are TGTGCCAGCAGTTACTCGAAAGCCGGTAGGAACATTCAGTACTTC. This gives the protein CASSYSKAGRNIQYF. The chain recombines TRBV6-5 with TRBJ2-4; D not certain. The CDR3 consists of 15 residues. CDR1 is MNHEY, CDR2 SVGAGI, per germline. The V gene lost 0 bases and the J gene lost 7 bases, with 13 bases spanning the gap.

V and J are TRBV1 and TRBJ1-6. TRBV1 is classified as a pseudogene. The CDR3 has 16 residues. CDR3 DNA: TGCACCAGCAGGCGGCGGGGGGGCTATGATAATTCACCCCTCCACTTT. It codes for CTSRRRGGYDNSPLHF.